This T cell receptor beta chain appears in the sequencing data of a study of CD8+CD57+ T cells in acquired aplastic anemia. Findings and caveats of the study: Significance was not reached for CD8+ Simpson's diversity between patients and controls.

Profiling that covered TCR beta VDJ and CDR3 relied on genomic DNA as its template. TCRdb passed the reads through MiXCR, listing each CDR3 protein once. The sample consists of around 180,000 distinct CDR3 sequences, less than 60% of them appearing once. About this clonotype itself: What it binds is unknown.

Whoever was chosen for sequencing had shown CD8+CD57+ cell expansion by flow cytometry. The receptor was isolated from a human donor with aplastic anemia. The sample comprised sorted CD4+, CD8+, or CD8+CD57+ T cells (not recorded which) from PBMCs.

The CDR3 protein is CASSPLPSGSTDTQYF. DNA for the CDR3: TGTGCCAGCTCACCACTGCCTAGCGGAAGCACAGATACGCAGTATTTT. The chain uses TRBV18 and TRBJ2-3, with 7 nucleotides matching TRBD2. This CDR3 has 16 amino acids. Looked up from germline, CDR1 is KGHSH and CDR2 is LQKENI. V lost 1 base to trimming and J lost 0 bases; unmatched junction nucleotides: 4.